This record covers a single T cell receptor beta chain. Methods used by the authors: Estimation of nucleated cell counts relied on the amplification of reference gene primers. This table comes from immunoSEQ multiplex PCR, and its TCRdb copy is limited to in-frame clones, with some not included. D and trimming come from the DNA, and the V and J calls and clone size come from that table. Counted here are about 180,000 clones, under 90% occurring once; the ten biggest clones make up 15% to 20%. This sample is part of a study of blood T cell repertoires in COVID-19. Overall study context: Sites across the United States, Italy and Spain contributed samples from acute and convalescent COVID-19. The analysed material was cDNA or gDNA that came from T cells, B-cell-depleted T cells, or PBMCs.

This CDR3 contains 16 residues. Germline lookup yields CDR1 MDHEN and CDR2 SYDVKM. V was clipped by 5 bases and J by 0 bases, with 15 bases between them. The rearrangement uses TRBV28 and TRBJ2-3; D perhaps matches TRBD2 (6 bases). The source of this sequence is a person aged 65 to 79 with COVID-19, enrolled during active disease. Sequencing input: peripheral blood. CDR3 amino acids: CASSPSAGGSTDTQYF. Written as DNA, the CDR3 is TGTGCCAGCAGTCCCTCGGCCGGGGGAAGCACAGATACGCAGTATTTT. Supplemented by reference TRBV28 and TRBJ2-3, the full variable domain reads DVKVTQSSRYLVKRTGEKVFLECVQDMDHENMFWYRQDPGLGLRLIYFSYDVKMKEKGDIPEGYSVSREKKERFSLILESASTNQTSMYLCASSPSAGGSTDTQYFGPGTRLTVL.